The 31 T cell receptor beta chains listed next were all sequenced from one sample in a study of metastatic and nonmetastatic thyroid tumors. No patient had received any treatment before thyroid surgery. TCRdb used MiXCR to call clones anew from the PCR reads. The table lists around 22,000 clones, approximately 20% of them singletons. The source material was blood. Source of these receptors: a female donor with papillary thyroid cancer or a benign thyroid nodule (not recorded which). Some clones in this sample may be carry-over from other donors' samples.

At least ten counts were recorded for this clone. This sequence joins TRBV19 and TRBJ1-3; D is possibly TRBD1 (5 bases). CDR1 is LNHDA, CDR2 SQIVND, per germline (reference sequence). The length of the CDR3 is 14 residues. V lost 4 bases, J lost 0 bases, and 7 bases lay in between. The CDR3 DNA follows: TGTGCCAGTAGTAGGGGCGCCTCTGGAAACACCATATATTTT. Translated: CASSRGASGNTIYF.

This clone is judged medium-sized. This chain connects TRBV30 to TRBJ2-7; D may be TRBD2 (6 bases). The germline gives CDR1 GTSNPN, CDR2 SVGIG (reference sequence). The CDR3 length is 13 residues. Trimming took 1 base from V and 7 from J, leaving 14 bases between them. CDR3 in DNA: TGTGCCTGGAGTGGACTAGTTATGGGGGAGCAGTACTTC. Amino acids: CAWSGLVMGEQYF.

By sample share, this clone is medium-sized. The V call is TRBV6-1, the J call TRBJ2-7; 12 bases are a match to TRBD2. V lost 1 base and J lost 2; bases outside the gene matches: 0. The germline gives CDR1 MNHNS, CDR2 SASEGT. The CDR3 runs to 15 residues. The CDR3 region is CASSEGLAGAYEQYF. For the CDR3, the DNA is TGTGCCAGCAGTGAAGGACTAGCGGGAGCCTACGAGCAGTACTTC.

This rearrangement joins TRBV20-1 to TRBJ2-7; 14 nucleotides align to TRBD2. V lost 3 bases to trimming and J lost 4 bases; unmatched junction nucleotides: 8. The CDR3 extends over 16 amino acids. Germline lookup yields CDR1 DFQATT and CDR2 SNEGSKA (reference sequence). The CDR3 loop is CSASNLGLAGGYEQYF. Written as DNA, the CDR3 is TGCAGTGCTAGCAACCTCGGACTAGCGGGAGGATACGAGCAGTACTTC.

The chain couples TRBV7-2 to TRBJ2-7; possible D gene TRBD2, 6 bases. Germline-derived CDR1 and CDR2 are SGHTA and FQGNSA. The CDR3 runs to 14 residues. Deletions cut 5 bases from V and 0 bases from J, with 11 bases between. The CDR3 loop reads CASSPRDFSYEQYF. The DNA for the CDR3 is TGTGCCAGCAGCCCCCGGGACTTCTCCTACGAGCAGTACTTC.

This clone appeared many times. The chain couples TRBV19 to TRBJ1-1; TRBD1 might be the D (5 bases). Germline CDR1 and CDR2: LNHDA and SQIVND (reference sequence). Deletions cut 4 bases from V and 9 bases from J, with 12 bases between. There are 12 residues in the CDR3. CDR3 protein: CASSNTGGKAFF. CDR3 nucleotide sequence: TGTGCCAGTAGTAATACAGGAGGGAAAGCTTTCTTT.

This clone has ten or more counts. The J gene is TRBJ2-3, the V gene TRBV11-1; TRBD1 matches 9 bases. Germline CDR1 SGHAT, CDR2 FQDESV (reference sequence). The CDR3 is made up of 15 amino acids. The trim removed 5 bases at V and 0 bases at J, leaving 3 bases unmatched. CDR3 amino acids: CASSLQGASTDTQYF. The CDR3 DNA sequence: TGTGCCAGCAGCCTACAGGGGGCAAGCACAGATACGCAGTATTTT. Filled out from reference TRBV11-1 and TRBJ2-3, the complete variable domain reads EAEVAQSPRYKITEKSQAVAFWCDPISGHATLYWYRQILGQGPELLVQFQDESVVDDSQLPKDRFSAERLKGVDSTLKIQPAELGDSAMYLCASSLQGASTDTQYFGPGTRLTVL.

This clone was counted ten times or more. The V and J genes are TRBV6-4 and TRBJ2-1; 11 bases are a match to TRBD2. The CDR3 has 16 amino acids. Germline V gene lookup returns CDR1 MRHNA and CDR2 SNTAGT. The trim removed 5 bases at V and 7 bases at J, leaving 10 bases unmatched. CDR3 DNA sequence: TGTGCCAGCAGTAAATCCGGGACTAGCGGATTTAATGAGCAGTTCTTC. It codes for CASSKSGTSGFNEQFF.

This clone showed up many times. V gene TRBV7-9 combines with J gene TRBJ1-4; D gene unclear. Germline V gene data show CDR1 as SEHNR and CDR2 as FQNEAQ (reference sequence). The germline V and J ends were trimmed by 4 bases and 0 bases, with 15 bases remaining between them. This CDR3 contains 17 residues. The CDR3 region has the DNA TGTGCCAGCAGCTCACAACATGGTTCTGCAACTAATGAAAAACTGTTTTTT. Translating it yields CASSSQHGSATNEKLFF.

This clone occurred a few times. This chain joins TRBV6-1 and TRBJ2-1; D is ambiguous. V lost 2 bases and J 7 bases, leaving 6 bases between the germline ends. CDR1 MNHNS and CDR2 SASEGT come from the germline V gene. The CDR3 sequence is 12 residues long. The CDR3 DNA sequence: TGTGCCAGCAGTGAACAAATAAATGAGCAGTTCTTC. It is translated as CASSEQINEQFF.

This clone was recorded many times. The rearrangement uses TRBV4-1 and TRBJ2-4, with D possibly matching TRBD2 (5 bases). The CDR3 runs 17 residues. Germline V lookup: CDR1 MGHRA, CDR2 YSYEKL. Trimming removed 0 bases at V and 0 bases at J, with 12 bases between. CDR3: CASSQERAELAKNIQYF. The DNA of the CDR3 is TGCGCCAGCAGCCAAGAGAGGGCAGAACTAGCCAAAAACATTCAGTACTTC.

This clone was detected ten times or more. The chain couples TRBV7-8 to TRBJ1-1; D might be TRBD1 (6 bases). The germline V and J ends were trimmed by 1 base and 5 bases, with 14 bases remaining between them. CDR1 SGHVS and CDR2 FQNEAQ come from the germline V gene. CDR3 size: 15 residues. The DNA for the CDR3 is TGTGCCAGCAGCTTAGTTCCGGCCCAGGGGACTGAAGCTTTCTTT. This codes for CASSLVPAQGTEAFF.

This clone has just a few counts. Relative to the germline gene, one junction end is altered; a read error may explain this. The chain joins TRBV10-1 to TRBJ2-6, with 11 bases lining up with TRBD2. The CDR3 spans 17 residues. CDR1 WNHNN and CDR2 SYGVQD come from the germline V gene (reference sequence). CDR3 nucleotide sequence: TGCTCCAGCAGTGAGACTAGCGGGGTCTCTGGGGCCAACGTCCTGACTTTC. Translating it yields CSSSETSGVSGANVLTF.

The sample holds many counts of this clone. CDR3 sequence: CATSRDLQGGPNEKLFF. The CDR3 DNA reads as TGTGCCACCAGCAGAGATTTACAGGGTGGGCCAAATGAAAAACTGTTTTTT. This chain joins TRBV15 and TRBJ1-4; possibly TRBD1 for D (6 bases). The CDR3 spans 17 residues. Germline loops: CDR1 LNHNV, CDR2 YYDKDF (reference sequence). Trimming left V 0 bases short and J 5 bases short, with 16 bases between.

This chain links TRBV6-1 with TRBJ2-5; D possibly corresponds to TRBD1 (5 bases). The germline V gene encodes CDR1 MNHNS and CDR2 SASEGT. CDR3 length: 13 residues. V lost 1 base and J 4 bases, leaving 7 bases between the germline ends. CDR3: CASSEGTRETQYF. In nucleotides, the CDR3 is TGTGCCAGCAGTGAAGGGACAAGAGAGACCCAGTACTTC.

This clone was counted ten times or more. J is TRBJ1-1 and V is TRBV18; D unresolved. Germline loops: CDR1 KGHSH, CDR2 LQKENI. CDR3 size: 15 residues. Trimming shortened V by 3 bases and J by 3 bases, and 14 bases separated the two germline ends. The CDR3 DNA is TGTGCCAGCTCACCTCTGAAGAGGGCGGACACTGAAGCTTTCTTT. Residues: CASSPLKRADTEAFF.

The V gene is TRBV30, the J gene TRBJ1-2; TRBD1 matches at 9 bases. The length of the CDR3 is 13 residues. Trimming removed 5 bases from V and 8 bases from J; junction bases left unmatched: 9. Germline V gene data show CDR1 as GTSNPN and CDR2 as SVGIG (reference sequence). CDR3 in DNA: TGTGCCTGGGACGACAGGGGGTATGGGGGCTACACCTTC. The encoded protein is CAWDDRGYGGYTF. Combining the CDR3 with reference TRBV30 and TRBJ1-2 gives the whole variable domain SQTIHQWPATLVQPVGSPLSLECTVEGTSNPNLYWYRQAAGRGLQLLFYSVGIGQISSEVPQNLSASRPQDRQFILSSKKLLLSDSGFYLCAWDDRGYGGYTFGSGTRLTVV.

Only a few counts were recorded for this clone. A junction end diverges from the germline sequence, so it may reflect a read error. The CDR3 DNA is TGTGCCAGCAGACCCGGGCTAGTTGTCAATGAGGAGTTCTTC. Translating gives CASRPGLVVNEEFF. V gene TRBV12-3 or TRBV12-4 combines with J gene TRBJ2-1; no firm D call. This CDR3 is 14 amino acids long.

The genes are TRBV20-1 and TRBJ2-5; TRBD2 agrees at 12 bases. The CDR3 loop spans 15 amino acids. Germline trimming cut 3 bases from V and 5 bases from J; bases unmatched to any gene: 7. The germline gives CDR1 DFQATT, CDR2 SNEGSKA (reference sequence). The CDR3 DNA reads TGCAGTGCTAGGGCTAGCGGGAGGGCCGGTGAGACCCAGTACTTC. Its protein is CSARASGRAGETQYF.

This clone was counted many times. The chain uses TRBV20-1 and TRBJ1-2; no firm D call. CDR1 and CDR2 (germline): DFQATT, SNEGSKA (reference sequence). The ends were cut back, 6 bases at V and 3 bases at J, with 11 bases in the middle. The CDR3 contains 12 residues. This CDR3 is CSAHPTHYGYTF. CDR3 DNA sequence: TGCAGTGCCCACCCCACACACTATGGCTACACCTTC.

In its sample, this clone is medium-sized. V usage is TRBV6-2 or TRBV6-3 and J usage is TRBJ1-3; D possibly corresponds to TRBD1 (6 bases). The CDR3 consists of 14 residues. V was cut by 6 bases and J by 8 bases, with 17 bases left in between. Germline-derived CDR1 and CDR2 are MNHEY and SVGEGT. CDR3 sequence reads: CASSQTGTRDTIYF. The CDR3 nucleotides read TGTGCCAGCAGCCAGACCGGGACACGCGACACCATATATTTT.

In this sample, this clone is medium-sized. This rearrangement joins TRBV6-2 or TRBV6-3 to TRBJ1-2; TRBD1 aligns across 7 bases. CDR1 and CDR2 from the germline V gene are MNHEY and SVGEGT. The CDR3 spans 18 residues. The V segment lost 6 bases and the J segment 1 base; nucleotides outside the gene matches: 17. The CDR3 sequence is CASSPDRRRGSFNYGYTF. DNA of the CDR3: TGTGCCAGCAGCCCGGACAGGAGAAGGGGCTCTTTTAACTATGGCTACACCTTC.

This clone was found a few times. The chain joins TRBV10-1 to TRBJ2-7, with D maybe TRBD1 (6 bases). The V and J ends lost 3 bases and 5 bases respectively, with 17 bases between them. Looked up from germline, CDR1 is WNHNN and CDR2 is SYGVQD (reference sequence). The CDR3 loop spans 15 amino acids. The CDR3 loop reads CASSETGSRKDEQYF. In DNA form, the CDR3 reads TGCGCCAGCAGTGAAACAGGGAGTCGAAAAGACGAGCAGTACTTC.

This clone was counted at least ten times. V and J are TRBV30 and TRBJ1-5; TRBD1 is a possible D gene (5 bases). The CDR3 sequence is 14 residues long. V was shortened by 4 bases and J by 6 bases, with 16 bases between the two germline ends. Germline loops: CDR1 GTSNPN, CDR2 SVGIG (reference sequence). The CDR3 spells CAWTNKGLGQPQHF. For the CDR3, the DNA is TGTGCCTGGACGAATAAGGGGCTCGGTCAGCCCCAGCATTTT. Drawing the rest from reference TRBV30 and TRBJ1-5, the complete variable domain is SQTIHQWPATLVQPVGSPLSLECTVEGTSNPNLYWYRQAAGRGLQLLFYSVGIGQISSEVPQNLSASRPQDRQFILSSKKLLLSDSGFYLCAWTNKGLGQPQHFGDGTRLSIL.

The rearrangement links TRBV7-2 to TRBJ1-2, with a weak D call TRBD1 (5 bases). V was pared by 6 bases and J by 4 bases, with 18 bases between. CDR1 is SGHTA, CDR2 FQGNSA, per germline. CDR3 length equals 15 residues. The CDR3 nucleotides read TGTGCCAGCAGACCCCGAGAGGGGCTCGGCTATGGCTACACCTTC. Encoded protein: CASRPREGLGYGYTF.

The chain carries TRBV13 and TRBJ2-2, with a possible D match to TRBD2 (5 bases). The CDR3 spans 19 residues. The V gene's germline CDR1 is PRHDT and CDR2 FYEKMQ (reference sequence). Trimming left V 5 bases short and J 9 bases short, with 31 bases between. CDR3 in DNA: TGTGCCAGCAGCCAGCGGCCTCGGACCCTCGGGTGGGTCGCCTGGGAGCTGTTTTTT. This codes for CASSQRPRTLGWVAWELFF.

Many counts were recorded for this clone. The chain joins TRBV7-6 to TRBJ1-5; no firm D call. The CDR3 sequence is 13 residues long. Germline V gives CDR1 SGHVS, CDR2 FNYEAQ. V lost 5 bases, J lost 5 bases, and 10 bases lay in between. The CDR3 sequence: CASSPQPDQPQHF. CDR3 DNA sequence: TGTGCCAGCAGCCCTCAACCGGATCAGCCCCAGCATTTT.

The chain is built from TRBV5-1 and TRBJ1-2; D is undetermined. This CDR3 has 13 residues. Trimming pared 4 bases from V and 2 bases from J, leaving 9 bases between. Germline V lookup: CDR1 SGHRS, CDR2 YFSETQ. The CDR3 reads CASSTQWNYGYTF. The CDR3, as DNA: TGCGCCAGCAGCACACAGTGGAACTATGGCTACACCTTC.

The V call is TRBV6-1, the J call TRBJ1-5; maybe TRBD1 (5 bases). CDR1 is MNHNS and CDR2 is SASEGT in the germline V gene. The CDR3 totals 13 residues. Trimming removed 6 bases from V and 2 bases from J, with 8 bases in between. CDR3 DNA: TGTGCCAGCAGGAGGGGTGGCAATCAGCCCCAGCATTTT. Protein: CASRRGGNQPQHF.

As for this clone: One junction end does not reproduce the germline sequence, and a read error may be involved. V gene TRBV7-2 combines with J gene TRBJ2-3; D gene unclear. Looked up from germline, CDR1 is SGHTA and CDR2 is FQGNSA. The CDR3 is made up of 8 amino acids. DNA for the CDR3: TGTGCCAGCAGCTTAGGAGTTTTT. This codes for CASSLGVF.

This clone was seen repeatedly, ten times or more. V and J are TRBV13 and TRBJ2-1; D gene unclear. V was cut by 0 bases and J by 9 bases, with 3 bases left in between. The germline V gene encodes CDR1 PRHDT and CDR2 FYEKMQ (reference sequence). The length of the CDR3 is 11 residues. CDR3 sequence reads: CASSLGGEQFF. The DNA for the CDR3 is TGTGCCAGCAGCTTAGGTGGTGAGCAGTTCTTC.